A single T cell receptor (beta chain) is shown here with its context. The CDR3 is 14 amino acids. V was cut by 5 bases and J by 7 bases, with 15 bases left in between. Each CDR3 protein gets one entry after TCRdb re-called the 5' RACE reads with MiXCR. The table shows hundreds of thousands of distinct CDR3 sequences, with 15% to 20% occurring only once. The data originate from a study of identical twins. These data are also associated with another study on T cells expressing NK-cell markers. In that study: In four donors, dominant clonotypes made up roughly 25-60.1% of CD3+CD56-NKG2C+ cells.

This TCR was sampled from a young woman in good health. The V call is TRBV12-3 or TRBV12-4, the J call TRBJ2-1; D tentatively reads TRBD1 or TRBD2 (7 bases each). The sequenced sample was PBMCs. The CDR3 nucleotides are TGTGCCAGCAGTCCTCAGGGGGGAGGGAATGAGCAGTTCTTC. Encoded protein: CASSPQGGGNEQFF.